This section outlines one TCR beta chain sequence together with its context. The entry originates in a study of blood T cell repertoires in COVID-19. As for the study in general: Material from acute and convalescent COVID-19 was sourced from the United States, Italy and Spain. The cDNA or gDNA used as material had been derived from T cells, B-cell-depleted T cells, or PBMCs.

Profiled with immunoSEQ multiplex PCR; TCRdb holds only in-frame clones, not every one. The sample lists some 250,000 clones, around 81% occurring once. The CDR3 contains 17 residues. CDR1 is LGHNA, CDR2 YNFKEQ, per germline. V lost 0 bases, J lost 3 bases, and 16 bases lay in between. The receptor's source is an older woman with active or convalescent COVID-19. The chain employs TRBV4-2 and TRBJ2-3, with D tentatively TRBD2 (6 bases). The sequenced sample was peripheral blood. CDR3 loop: CASSQDPLGGGTDTQYF. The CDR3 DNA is TGTGCCAGCAGCCAAGACCCCCTCGGGGGAGGTACAGATACGCAGTATTTT.